The clone carrying this T cell receptor (beta chain) was observed many times. The data were taken from a study of spatial heterogeneity in lung cancer. TCRdb independently ran MiXCR on the 5' RACE reads; one entry per CDR3 protein. Here the sample spans 23,000 or so distinct CDR3 sequences, roughly 7% being singletons. The time point: sample taken at primary tumor resection. Unsorted samples of tumor, nontumor lung or frozen PBMC had their whole RNA sequenced. Per germline, CDR1 GTSNPN and CDR2 SVGIG (reference sequence). The CDR3 totals 13 residues. The V segment lost 0 bases and the J segment 3 bases; nucleotides outside the gene matches: 0.

The receptor was derived from a male donor with early-stage non-small cell lung cancer. The chain uses TRBV30 and TRBJ2-7; 9 bases align to TRBD1. The material sequenced was PBMCs, taken at surgery. CDR3 sequence (DNA): TGTGCCTGGAGTGTGGACAGGGGCTACGAGCAGTACTTC. Translation gives CAWSVDRGYEQYF.